Below are 5 T cell receptor beta chains sequenced from a single sample in a study of shared clonotypes between healthy human individuals. Assay: immunoSEQ multiplex PCR; the TCRdb copy retains only in-frame clones and omits some. The sample has about 600,000 clones, around 97% seen once. The sample comprised naive CD4+ T cells sorted from blood. Subset given: CD45RA+ positively selected. The receptors derive from a young woman in good health.

The CDR3 loop is CASSERTGPGTARQYF. The CDR3 bases are TGTGCCAGCAGTGAAAGGACAGGGCCCGGAACCGCACGGCAGTACTTC. The chain recombines TRBV6-1 with TRBJ2-7; 8 bases match TRBD1. The junction had 15 bases not matched to a gene; V was cut back by 2 bases and J by 9 bases. The CDR3 is 16 amino acids. Germline assignment: CDR1 MNHNS and CDR2 SASEGT.

This chain joins TRBV5-1 and TRBJ1-2, with D unresolved. Trimming stripped 2 bases from V and 0 bases from J, with 11 bases between. CDR1 SGHRS and CDR2 YFSETQ come from the germline V gene. There are 15 residues in the CDR3. This CDR3 reads CASSFFTDSNYGYTF. The CDR3 DNA reads as TGCGCCAGCAGCTTTTTCACAGATTCTAACTATGGCTACACCTTC.

The sample holds one count of this clone. V gene TRBV27 combines with J gene TRBJ1-2, with 7 nucleotides matching TRBD1. Germline-derived CDR1 and CDR2 are MNHEY and SMNVEV (reference sequence). The CDR3 has 16 residues. V lost 7 bases to trimming and J lost 4 bases; unmatched junction nucleotides: 15. CDR3 DNA sequence: TGTGCCAGCACCCCGAGGGGGCAGGGCGGTATCTATGGCTACACCTTC. Translation: CASTPRGQGGIYGYTF.

The J gene is TRBJ2-7, the V gene TRBV21-1. TRBV21-1 is annotated as a pseudogene. The CDR3 covers 14 residues. This CDR3 is CASSKGKEINEQYF. The CDR3 DNA reads TGTGCCAGCAGCAAAGGGAAGGAAATCAACGAGCAGTACTTC.

The rearrangement joins TRBV5-1 to TRBJ2-5, with D possibly being TRBD1 (5 bases). Germline V lookup: CDR1 SGHRS, CDR2 YFSETQ. Trimming pared 3 bases from V and 1 base from J, leaving 13 bases between. The CDR3 consists of 15 residues. CDR3 nucleotide sequence: TGCGCCAGCAGCTCCACAGGTACTATCCAAGAGACCCAGTACTTC. Its translation is CASSSTGTIQETQYF.